These 26 T cell receptor beta chains were all obtained from the same sample, sequenced in a study of T cell responses to AZD1222 COVID-19 vaccine (dated by TCRdb to the early 2020s). Library preparation was by the immunoSEQ multiplex PCR assay. Not all clones reach the TCRdb copy of this immuneACCESS table, which keeps in-frame sequences only. Checked studies attribute under half of the gap to unresolved V genes and leave the rest unexplained. The sample table lists around 140,000 clones, 85% to 95% of them with a count of one. The ten top clones hold 9.5% to 15% of the sample. Read against the paper, the sample's time point label means: sample from adult after SARS-CoV-2 infection, after symptom onset. Sequences were derived from peripheral blood, sampled after recovery from COVID-19. These receptors came from an adult who had recovered from COVID-19.

The rearrangement links TRBV2 to TRBJ1-1; maybe TRBD1 (5 bases). Germline CDR1 and CDR2: SNHLY and FYNNEI. The germline V and J ends were trimmed by 3 bases and 0 bases, with 8 bases remaining between them. This CDR3 is built from 14 residues. The CDR3 nucleotides read TGTGCCAGCAGTGACGCGGGGGTGAACACTGAAGCTTTCTTT. Translated: CASSDAGVNTEAFF.

The chain recombines TRBV12-5 with TRBJ1-1; D is uncertain. Trimming removed 2 bases at V and 6 bases at J, with 10 bases between. The CDR3 loop spans 13 amino acids. In germline, CDR1 is LGHNT, CDR2 FRNRAP. CDR3 amino acids: CASGLSLTAEAFF. The CDR3 DNA reads TGTGCTAGTGGTTTGAGCCTGACCGCTGAAGCTTTCTTT.

J is TRBJ2-7 and V is TRBV5-1, with 12 bases identical to TRBD2. Germline V gene sequence: CDR1 SGHRS, CDR2 YFSETQ. The CDR3 has 17 residues. The V gene end was trimmed by 0 bases and the J gene end by 5 bases; junction bases not matched to a gene: 9. In DNA, the CDR3 is TGCGCCAGCAGCTTGGGATTTCTAGCGGGAGGGCCCCACGAGCAGTACTTC. Its protein is CASSLGFLAGGPHEQYF.

This rearrangement joins TRBV2 to TRBJ1-2, with D hard to call. Trimming took off 4 bases at V and 8 bases at J, with 14 bases between the two ends. This CDR3 spans 13 amino acids. The germline V gene encodes CDR1 SNHLY and CDR2 FYNNEI. CDR3: CASSANRAEGYTF. As DNA, the CDR3 is TGTGCCAGCAGTGCCAACCGAGCAGAAGGCTACACCTTC.

This chain connects TRBV7-3 to TRBJ1-1, with D unresolved. Germline CDR1 is SGHTA and CDR2 is FQGTGA. This CDR3 is 18 amino acids long. The V end was cut by 4 bases, the J end by 0 bases, with 21 bases between. CDR3 nucleotide sequence: TGTGCCAGCAGCTATACTCTTCTCTCGACGGTGATGAACACTGAAGCTTTCTTT. Encoded protein: CASSYTLLSTVMNTEAFF. Looking up the rest from reference TRBV7-3 and TRBJ1-1 gives the full variable domain: GAGVSQTPSNKVTEKGKYVELRCDPISGHTALYWYRQSLGQGPEFLIYFQGTGAADDSGLPNDRFFAVRPEGSVSTLKIQRTERGDSAVYLCASSYTLLSTVMNTEAFFGQGTRLTVV.

This sequence joins TRBV6-5 and TRBJ1-4, with 7 bases aligning to TRBD1. CDR3 length: 15 residues. In germline, CDR1 is MNHEY, CDR2 SVGAGI. Germline trimming cut 5 bases from V and 7 bases from J; bases unmatched to any gene: 10. The CDR3 sequence: CASSPLTGAAEKLFF. CDR3 coding DNA: TGTGCCAGCAGTCCCCTCACAGGGGCGGCTGAAAAACTGTTTTTT.

The chain combines TRBV18 with TRBJ1-3; D call uncertain. This CDR3 region has 17 residues. The germline V gene encodes CDR1 KGHSH and CDR2 LQKENI. V was pared by 3 bases and J by 0 bases, with 15 bases between. The CDR3 bases are TGTGCCAGCTCACCCTTGCACGACGGGAGCTCTGGAAACACCATATATTTT. Its protein product is CASSPLHDGSSGNTIYF.

The rearrangement joins TRBV29-1 to TRBJ1-1; D is unclear. From germline, CDR1 is SQVTM and CDR2 ANQGSEA. V was trimmed by 8 bases and J by 1 base, leaving 11 bases between them. The CDR3 consists of 12 residues. CDR3: CSLKRPNTEAFF. In nucleotides, the CDR3 is TGCAGCCTTAAAAGACCGAACACTGAAGCTTTCTTT.

The rearrangement uses TRBV7-9 and TRBJ1-6, with no clear D. Trimming cost V 3 bases and J 7 bases, with 4 bases left between them. Germline values: CDR1 SEHNR, CDR2 FQNEAQ (reference sequence). CDR3 size: 12 residues. CDR3: CASSLRNSPLHF. CDR3 nucleotide sequence: TGTGCCAGCAGCTTGCGGAATTCACCCCTCCACTTT.

Here the CDR3 DNA reads TGTGCCATCAGTGAGCCGTCCGGGACCGGGAACACTGAAGCTTTCTTT. It encodes CAISEPSGTGNTEAFF. V is TRBV10-3 and J is TRBJ1-1; the D gene is possibly TRBD1 (5 bases). CDR3 length: 16 amino acids. Deletions cut 2 bases from V and 1 base from J, with 14 bases between. The germline V gene has CDR1 ENHRY and CDR2 SYGVKD.

The chain joins TRBV6-1 to TRBJ2-2; 7 bases fit TRBD1. The J segment lost 6 bases and the V segment lost 1 base, leaving 5 bases of the junction unmatched. The CDR3 runs to 15 residues. Germline values: CDR1 MNHNS, CDR2 SASEGT. This CDR3 is CASSEGTGDSGELFF. The CDR3 bases are TGTGCCAGCAGTGAAGGAACAGGGGATTCCGGGGAGCTGTTTTTT.

J is TRBJ2-2 and V is TRBV19; TRBD2 matches 7 bases. V gave up 5 bases and J gave up 0 bases; unmatched junction bases: 9. The CDR3 length is 17 residues. Germline CDR1 LNHDA, CDR2 SQIVND (reference sequence). The CDR3 is CASSVRGAGSNTGELFF. Here the CDR3 DNA reads TGTGCCAGTAGTGTTCGAGGAGCGGGGTCGAACACCGGGGAGCTGTTTTTT. Variable domain in full (rest from reference TRBV19 and TRBJ2-2): DGGITQSPKYLFRKEGQNVTLSCEQNLNHDAMYWYRQDPGQGLRLIYYSQIVNDFQKGDIAEGYSVSREKKESFPLTVTSAQKNPTAFYLCASSVRGAGSNTGELFFGEGSRLTVL.

The chain links TRBV19 to TRBJ1-4; 10 positions match TRBD1. Germline CDR1 is LNHDA and CDR2 is SQIVND (reference sequence). This CDR3 has 12 residues. The V gene end was trimmed by 9 bases and the J gene end by 7 bases; junction bases not matched to a gene: 2. CDR3 loop: CASGQGGEKLFF. Written as DNA, the CDR3 is TGTGCCAGCGGACAGGGGGGTGAAAAACTGTTTTTT.

CDR3 residues: CASSPNPGRQETQYF. CDR3 DNA sequence: TGTGCCAGCTCACCAAACCCGGGTCGCCAAGAGACCCAGTACTTC. This rearrangement joins TRBV18 to TRBJ2-5; D gene ambiguous. V was cut by 2 bases and J by 1 base, with 11 bases left in between. This CDR3 contains 15 residues. Germline CDR1 is KGHSH and CDR2 is LQKENI.

This chain joins TRBV9 and TRBJ2-2; 9 bases map to TRBD1. The trim removed 3 bases at V and 6 bases at J, leaving 6 bases unmatched. CDR3 size: 15 residues. Germline CDR1 reads SGDLS; CDR2 reads YYNGEE. The CDR3 DNA reads TGTGCCAGCAGCGCTGGGACAGGGTGGTCCGGGGAGCTGTTTTTT. Its translation is CASSAGTGWSGELFF. Full variable domain (outside the CDR3, taken from reference TRBV9 and TRBJ2-2): DSGVTQTPKHLITATGQRVTLRCSPRSGDLSVYWYQQSLDQGLQFLIQYYNGEERAKGNILERFSAQQFPDLHSELNLSSLELGDSALYFCASSAGTGWSGELFFGEGSRLTVL.

The chain links TRBV6-1 to TRBJ1-5; unclear D gene. Germline CDR1 is MNHNS and CDR2 is SASEGT. The germline V and J ends were trimmed by 2 bases and 6 bases, with 11 bases remaining between them. This CDR3 has 14 amino acids. The CDR3 nucleotides are TGTGCCAGCAGTGAATTCGCGGGCCGTCAGCCCCAGCATTTT. Its translation is CASSEFAGRQPQHF.

The chain links TRBV6-2 or TRBV6-3 to TRBJ2-5; a weak D match, TRBD1 (7 bases). V lost 0 bases to trimming and J lost 5 bases, with 13 bases between them. CDR1 MNHEY and CDR2 SVGEGT come from the germline V gene. CDR3 length: 15 residues. The CDR3 here is CASSYSEGAKETQYF. The CDR3 nucleotides read TGTGCCAGCAGTTACTCGGAGGGGGCAAAGGAGACCCAGTACTTC.

J is TRBJ1-6 and V is TRBV7-3; perhaps TRBD1 as D (5 bases). The length of the CDR3 is 13 residues. Germline V CDR1 and CDR2: SGHTA, FQGTGA. The germline V and J ends were trimmed by 5 bases and 7 bases, with 9 bases remaining between them. Written as DNA, the CDR3 is TGTGCCAGCAGCACATACAGGAATTCACCCCTCCACTTT. Translated, it gives CASSTYRNSPLHF.

The chain uses TRBV3-1 (or the pseudogene TRBV3-2) and TRBJ2-5; TRBD2 is a possible D gene (5 bases). The V gene lost 4 bases and the J gene lost 2 bases, with 14 bases spanning the gap. This CDR3 is built from 15 residues. Germline V CDR1 and CDR2: LGHDT, YNNKEL (reference sequence). The CDR3 loop is CASSPWSGMQETQYF. CDR3 DNA: TGTGCCAGCAGCCCCTGGTCGGGAATGCAAGAGACCCAGTACTTC.

This clone was counted between two and nine times. The rearrangement links TRBV27 to TRBJ2-1, with D unresolved. The length of the CDR3 is 11 residues. Trimming took off 7 bases at V and 7 bases at J, with 8 bases between the two ends. Germline V lookup: CDR1 MNHEY, CDR2 SMNVEV (reference sequence). The CDR3 DNA sequence: TGTGCCAGCACGGCGTGGAATGAGCAGTTCTTC. Protein product: CASTAWNEQFF.

The chain has TRBV19 and TRBJ1-1, with TRBD1 identical over 9 bases. Unmatched junction bases numbered 11, after V lost 5 bases and J lost 4 bases. Germline-derived CDR1 and CDR2 are LNHDA and SQIVND (reference sequence). The CDR3 is 16 amino acids. CDR3 nucleotides: TGTGCCAGTAGTGCGCCGGGACAGGGTTGGGGCACTGAAGCTTTCTTT. The encoded protein is CASSAPGQGWGTEAFF. Based on the CDR3 plus reference TRBV19 and TRBJ1-1, the full variable domain is DGGITQSPKYLFRKEGQNVTLSCEQNLNHDAMYWYRQDPGQGLRLIYYSQIVNDFQKGDIAEGYSVSREKKESFPLTVTSAQKNPTAFYLCASSAPGQGWGTEAFFGQGTRLTVV.

This clone was observed a few times. The chain couples TRBV19 to TRBJ1-4; D remains unclear. In germline, CDR1 is LNHDA, CDR2 SQIVND (reference sequence). This CDR3 is 14 amino acids long. V was clipped by 3 bases and J by 4 bases, with 9 bases between them. CDR3 sequence (DNA): TGTGCCAGTAGTATTGGGCAGTTTAATGAAAAACTGTTTTTT. This gives the protein CASSIGQFNEKLFF.

This sequence joins TRBV5-5 and TRBJ1-4, with TRBD1 matching 8 bases. The CDR3 has 15 amino acids. The V gene's germline CDR1 is SGHKS and CDR2 YYEKEE (reference sequence). The V gene end was trimmed by 0 bases and the J gene end by 6 bases; junction bases not matched to a gene: 4. The CDR3 DNA reads TGTGCCAGCAGCTTGGGGGGACAGGTGGATGAAAAACTGTTTTTT. It translates to CASSLGGQVDEKLFF.

The CDR3 loop is CATSGFRGGSYNSPLHF. The CDR3 DNA follows: TGTGCCACCAGCGGGTTTCGAGGCGGCTCCTATAATTCACCCCTCCACTTT. The V and J genes are TRBV15 and TRBJ1-6; D is unresolved. From germline, CDR1 is LNHNV and CDR2 YYDKDF (reference sequence). There are 17 residues in the CDR3. The V end was cut by 5 bases, the J end by 0 bases, with 14 bases between.

The chain couples TRBV7-2 to TRBJ2-5; no clear D gene. The CDR3 runs to 13 residues. The germline V and J ends were trimmed by 4 bases and 2 bases, with 8 bases remaining between them. The V gene's germline CDR1 is SGHTA and CDR2 FQGNSA. Written as DNA, the CDR3 is TGTGCCAGCAGCTCCAAAACACAAGAGACCCAGTACTTC. This codes for CASSSKTQETQYF.

This clone has only one observation. As DNA, the CDR3 is TGTGCCAGCAGTTACCCCGGTTGGGGAACTAATGAAAAACTGTTTTTT. It codes for CASSYPGWGTNEKLFF. This chain connects TRBV6-5 to TRBJ1-4; D gene uncertain. There are 16 residues in the CDR3. CDR1 is MNHEY and CDR2 is SVGAGI in the germline V gene. Deletions cut 2 bases from V and 1 base from J, with 11 bases between.